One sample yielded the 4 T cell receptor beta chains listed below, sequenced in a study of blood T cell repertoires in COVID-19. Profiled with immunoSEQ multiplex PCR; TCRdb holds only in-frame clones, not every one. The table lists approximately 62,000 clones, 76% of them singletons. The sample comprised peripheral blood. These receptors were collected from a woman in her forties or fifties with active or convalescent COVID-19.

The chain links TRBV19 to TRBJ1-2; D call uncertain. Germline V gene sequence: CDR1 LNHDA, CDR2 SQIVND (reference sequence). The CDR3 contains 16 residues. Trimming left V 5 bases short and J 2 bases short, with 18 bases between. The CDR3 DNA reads TGTGCCAGTAGTTCCAACGCAGAAAATCCGAACTATGGCTACACCTTC. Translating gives CASSSNAENPNYGYTF.

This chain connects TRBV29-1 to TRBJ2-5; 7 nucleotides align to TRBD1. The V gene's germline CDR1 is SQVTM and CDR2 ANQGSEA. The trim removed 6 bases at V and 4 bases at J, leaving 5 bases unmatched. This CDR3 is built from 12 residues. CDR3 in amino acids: CSVHRGRETQYF. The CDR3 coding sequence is TGCAGCGTACACAGGGGACGAGAGACCCAGTACTTC.

The CDR3 is CASSFTGGKTEAFF. The CDR3 DNA is TGCGCCAGCAGCTTTACAGGGGGCAAAACTGAAGCTTTCTTT. The rearrangement uses TRBV5-1 and TRBJ1-1; 9 bases agree with TRBD1. The V gene's germline CDR1 is SGHRS and CDR2 YFSETQ. Germline trimming cut 2 bases from V and 5 bases from J; bases unmatched to any gene: 4. The CDR3 loop spans 14 amino acids.

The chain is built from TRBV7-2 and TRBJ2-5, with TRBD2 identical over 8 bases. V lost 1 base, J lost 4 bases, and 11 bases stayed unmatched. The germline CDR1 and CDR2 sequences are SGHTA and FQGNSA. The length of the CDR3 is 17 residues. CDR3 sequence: CASSLGNAAGVAETQYF. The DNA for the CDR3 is TGTGCCAGCAGCTTAGGAAACGCAGCGGGAGTGGCAGAGACCCAGTACTTC.